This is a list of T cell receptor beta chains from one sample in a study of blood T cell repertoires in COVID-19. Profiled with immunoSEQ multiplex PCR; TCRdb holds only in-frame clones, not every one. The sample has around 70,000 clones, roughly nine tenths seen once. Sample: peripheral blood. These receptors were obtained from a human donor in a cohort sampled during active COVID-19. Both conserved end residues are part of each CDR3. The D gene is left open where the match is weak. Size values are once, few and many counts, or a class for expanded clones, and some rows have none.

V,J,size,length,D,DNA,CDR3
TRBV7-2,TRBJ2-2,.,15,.,TGTGCCAGCAGCTCCCAGCGGAATGGGGCCGGGGAGCTGTTTTTT,CASSSQRNGAGELFF
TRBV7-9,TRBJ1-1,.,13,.,TGTGCCAGCAGAGGGGACACCAACACTGAAGCTTTCTTT,CASRGDTNTEAFF
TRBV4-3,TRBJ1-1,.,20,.,TGCGCCAGCAGCCAAGGGTGGACTAACCGGACCTTTGTTCGGAACACTGAAGCTTTCTTT,CASSQGWTNRTFVRNTEAFF
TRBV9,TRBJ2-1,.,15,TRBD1,TGTGCCAGCAGCGTACAGGGGGCCCCCTACAATGAGCAGTTCTTC,CASSVQGAPYNEQFF
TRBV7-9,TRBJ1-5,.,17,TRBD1,TGTGCCAGCAGCTTAGCGGCTAGGACAGGGGTGAATCAGCCCCAGCATTTT,CASSLAARTGVNQPQHF
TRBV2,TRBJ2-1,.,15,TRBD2,TGTGCCAGCAGTTCCGGACTAGGAGTATACAATGAGCAGTTCTTC,CASSSGLGVYNEQFF
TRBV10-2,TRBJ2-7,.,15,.,TGCGCCAGCAGTGAGGGTCGGGGGAGGTCCTACGAGCAGTACTTC,CASSEGRGRSYEQYF
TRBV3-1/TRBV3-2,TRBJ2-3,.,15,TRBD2,TGTGCCAGCAGCCAAGGACTAGCGGGCACAGATACGCAGTATTTT,CASSQGLAGTDTQYF
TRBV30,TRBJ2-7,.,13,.,TGTGCCTGGACCCCGGGAATGTACGACGAGCAGTACTTC,CAWTPGMYDEQYF
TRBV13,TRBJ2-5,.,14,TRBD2,TGTGCCAGCAGCCCCCCTGGGGGGGACGAGACCCAGTACTTC,CASSPPGGDETQYF
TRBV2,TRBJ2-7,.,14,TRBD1,TGTGCCAGCAGTGAAGTGGGACAGGGGGACGAGCAGTACTTC,CASSEVGQGDEQYF
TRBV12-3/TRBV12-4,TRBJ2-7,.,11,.,TGTGCCAGCCTTAGGGGGAGGGACACCCAGTTC,CASLRGRDTQF
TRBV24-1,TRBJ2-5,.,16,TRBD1,TGTGCCACCAGTGATCCCGACAGGGACGAAAGGGAGACCCAGTACTTC,CATSDPDRDERETQYF
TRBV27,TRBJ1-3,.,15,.,TGTGCCAGCAGTTTAGGGCCAGGGGCTGGAAACACCATATATTTT,CASSLGPGAGNTIYF
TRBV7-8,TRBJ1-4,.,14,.,TGTGCCAGCAGCCTGGGGGCCCATAATGAAAAACTGTTTTTT,CASSLGAHNEKLFF
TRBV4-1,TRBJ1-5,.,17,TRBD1,TGCGCCAGCAGCCAGCAATCCGGGACAGGGGGCCGGCAGCCCCAGCATTTT,CASSQQSGTGGRQPQHF
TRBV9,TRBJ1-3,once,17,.,TGTGCCAGCAGCGTAGGGGGAGGGCCGACCTCTGGAAACACCATATATTTT,CASSVGGGPTSGNTIYF
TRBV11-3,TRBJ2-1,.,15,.,TGTGCCAGCAGTTCCTCTAGGGGGGGCTCGGGTGAGCAGTTCTTC,CASSSSRGGSGEQFF
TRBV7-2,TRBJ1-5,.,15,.,TGTGCCAGCAGCTTAGACGGGGCACAGGGTCAGCCCCAGCATTTT,CASSLDGAQGQPQHF
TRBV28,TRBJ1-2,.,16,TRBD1,TGTGCCAGCAGTTTATGGGAGGGGGCCGAGTTGTATGGCTACACCTTC,CASSLWEGAELYGYTF
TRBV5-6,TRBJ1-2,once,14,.,TGTGCCAGCAGCTTGTCAGGGACAAGCTATGGCTACACCTTC,CASSLSGTSYGYTF
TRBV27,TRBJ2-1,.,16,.,TGTGCCAGCAGTGCCCCCCTGCGGTCACTTTACAATGAGCAGTTCTTC,CASSAPLRSLYNEQFF
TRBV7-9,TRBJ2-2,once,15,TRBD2,TGTGCCAGCTGGGGGGGGACTAGCGGCACCGGGGAGCTGTTTTTT,CASWGGTSGTGELFF
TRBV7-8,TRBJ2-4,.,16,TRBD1,TGTGCCAGCAGCCTCGACAGGGGACTAGCCAAAAACATTCAGTACTTC,CASSLDRGLAKNIQYF
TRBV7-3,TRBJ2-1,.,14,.,TGTGCCAGCAGCCCACAACACAGTAGCGATGAGCAGTTCTTC,CASSPQHSSDEQFF
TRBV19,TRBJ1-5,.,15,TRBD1,TGTGCCAGTAGTAAAACCGGGACAGGGCCCCAGCCCCAGCATTTT,CASSKTGTGPQPQHF
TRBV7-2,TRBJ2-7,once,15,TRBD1,TGTGCCAGCAGTTCAGACAGGGCCGATCCCTACGAGCAGTACTTC,CASSSDRADPYEQYF
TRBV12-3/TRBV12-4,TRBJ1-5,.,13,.,TGTGCCAGCAGTTTATCGCGGGTTCAGCCCCAGCATTTT,CASSLSRVQPQHF
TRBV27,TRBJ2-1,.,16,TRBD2,TGTGCCAGCAGCCGCTTAGCGGGACGGGGTATGAATGAGCAGTTCTTC,CASSRLAGRGMNEQFF
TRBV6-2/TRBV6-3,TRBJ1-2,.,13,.,TGTGCCAGCAGTTACTCGCACTCTGATGGCTACACCTTC,CASSYSHSDGYTF
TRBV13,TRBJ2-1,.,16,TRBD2,TGTGCCAGCAGCTTAGGCCTCCCGGGACTAGCCAATGAGCAGTTCTTC,CASSLGLPGLANEQFF
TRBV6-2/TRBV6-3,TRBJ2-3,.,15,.,TGTGCCAGCAGTTACGCTAGGACAGACACAGATACGCAGTATTTT,CASSYARTDTDTQYF
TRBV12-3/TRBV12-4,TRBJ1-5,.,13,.,TGTGCCAGCAGTTTAGGGGCGAATCAGCCCCAGCATTTT,CASSLGANQPQHF
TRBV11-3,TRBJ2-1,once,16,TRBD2,TGTGCCAGCAGCCCGGGGACTAGCGGGAGGTACAATGAGCAGTTCTTC,CASSPGTSGRYNEQFF
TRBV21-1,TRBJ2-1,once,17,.,TGTGCCAGCAGCGGGGGTGACTCCGCGGGATCCTACAATGAGCAGTTCTTC,CASSGGDSAGSYNEQFF
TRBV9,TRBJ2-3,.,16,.,TGTGCCAGCAGCGTCCATGGGGGGGCGAGCACAGATACGCAGTATTTT,CASSVHGGASTDTQYF
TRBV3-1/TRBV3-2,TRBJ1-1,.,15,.,TGTGCCAGCAGCCCCTTAGCCGGGTCTTACACTGAAGCTTTCTTT,CASSPLAGSYTEAFF
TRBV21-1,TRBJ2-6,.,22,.,.,CASSKRTAGQGLWAVGANVLTF
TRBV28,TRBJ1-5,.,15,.,TGTGCCAGCAGTTTATCCCCCTATAGCAATCAGCCCCAGCATTTT,CASSLSPYSNQPQHF
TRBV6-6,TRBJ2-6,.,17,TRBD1,TGTGCCAGCAGTCTCCGACAGGGCCCCTCTGGGGCCAACGTCCTGACTTTC,CASSLRQGPSGANVLTF
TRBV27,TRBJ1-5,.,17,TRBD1,TGTGCCAGCAGTACCCTAAGGACAGGGACGAGCAATCAGCCCCAGCATTTT,CASSTLRTGTSNQPQHF
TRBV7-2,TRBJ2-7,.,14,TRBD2,TGTGCCAGCAACCTAGCGGGAGGCTACTACGAGCAGTACTTC,CASNLAGGYYEQYF
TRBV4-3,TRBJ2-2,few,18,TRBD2,TGCGCCAGCAGCCAACGACGGACTAGCGGGCCGAACACCGGGGAGCTGTTTTTT,CASSQRRTSGPNTGELFF
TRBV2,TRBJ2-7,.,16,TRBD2,TGTGCCAGCAGTGAAGACCCCGGGACTAGAGGCTACGAGCAGTACTTC,CASSEDPGTRGYEQYF
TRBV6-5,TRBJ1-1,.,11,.,TGTGCCAGCAGTAGGACAAGTGAAGCTTTCTTT,CASSRTSEAFF
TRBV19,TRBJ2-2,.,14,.,TGTGCCAGTTGGGGACACGCGAACACCGGGGAGCTGTTTTTT,CASWGHANTGELFF
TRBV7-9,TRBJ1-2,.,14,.,TGTGCCAGCAGCTCACAGGGAGTGGACTATGGCTACACCTTC,CASSSQGVDYGYTF
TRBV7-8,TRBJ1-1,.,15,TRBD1,TGTGCCAGCAGCTTTCAACAGGGGCTACCCCTTGAAGCTTTCTTT,CASSFQQGLPLEAFF
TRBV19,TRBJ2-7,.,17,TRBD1,TGTGCCAGTAGTCGACCCTCGGGACAGGGTGACCGTTACGAGCAGTACTTC,CASSRPSGQGDRYEQYF
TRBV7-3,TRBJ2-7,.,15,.,TGTGCCAGCAGCTTAAACGCGGGCAGGTCCTACGAGCAGTACTTC,CASSLNAGRSYEQYF
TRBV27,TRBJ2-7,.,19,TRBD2,TGTGCCAATCAAGACAGGGACGGACTAGCGGGATTAGGGATGGACGAGCAGTACTTC,CANQDRDGLAGLGMDEQYF
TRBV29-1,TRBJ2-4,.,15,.,TGCAGCGTGCTTGAAGTTAGAGAAGCCAAAAACATTCAGTACTTC,CSVLEVREAKNIQYF
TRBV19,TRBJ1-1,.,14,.,TGTGCCAGTAGTTTCCTCAGGGGCAGCACTGAAGCTTTCTTT,CASSFLRGSTEAFF
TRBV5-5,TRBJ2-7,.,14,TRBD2,TGTGCCAGCAGCGTGACTAGCGGGGAATACGAGCAGTACTTC,CASSVTSGEYEQYF
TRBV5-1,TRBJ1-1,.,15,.,TGCGCCAGCAGCTTGGCCTTGGGGGCGAGCACTGAAGCTTTCTTT,CASSLALGASTEAFF